Following are 20 T cell receptor beta chains from one sample sequenced in a study of response to subunit inactivated influenza vaccine. TCRdb re-called the RT-PCR reads with MiXCR, one entry per CDR3 protein. The table records around 570,000 distinct CDR3 sequences, roughly 10% of them present only once. These records were also assigned to another study, of T cells expressing NK-cell markers. That study reports: 5'RACE template switching with UMIs generated TCR beta cDNA.

This specimen was PBMCs from blood, taken on the day of vaccination. The receptor source for this set is a man in his fifties who received an inactivated influenza vaccine.

The chain joins TRBV7-9 to TRBJ2-7; no reliable D call. This CDR3 spans 11 amino acids. V was pared by 5 bases and J by 4 bases, with 6 bases between. The germline gives CDR1 SEHNR, CDR2 FQNEAQ (reference sequence). The CDR3 reads CASSQMYEQYF. CDR3 bases: TGTGCCAGCAGCCAGATGTACGAGCAGTACTTC.

This chain uses TRBV5-1 with TRBJ2-2; 7 bases are a match to TRBD1. The CDR3 runs to 14 residues. Trimming took 4 bases from V and 6 from J; bases not matched to a gene: 6. In germline, CDR1 is SGHRS, CDR2 YFSETQ. Written as DNA, the CDR3 is TGCGCCAGCAGCGCCGACAGGGTCGCCGGGGAGCTGTTTTTT. Translation gives CASSADRVAGELFF.

This clonotype showed up many times. This sequence joins TRBV25-1 and TRBJ2-5; D is perhaps TRBD1 (7 bases). Trimming shortened V by 3 bases and J by 5 bases, and 16 bases separated the two germline ends. This CDR3 region has 15 residues. The V gene's germline CDR1 is MGHDK and CDR2 SYGVNS. The CDR3 loop is CASSEHEGAGETQYF. The CDR3 nucleotides are TGTGCCAGCAGTGAGCATGAGGGGGCGGGGGAGACCCAGTACTTC. Full variable domain (remainder filled in from reference TRBV25-1 and TRBJ2-5): EADIYQTPRYLVIGTGKKITLECSQTMGHDKMYWYQQDPGMELHLIHYSYGVNSTEKGDLSSESTVSRIRTEHFPLTLESARPSHTSQYLCASSEHEGAGETQYFGPGTRLLVL.

There are a few counts of this clonotype. The chain couples TRBV6-5 to TRBJ2-2; no firm D call. Trimming took off 3 bases at V and 6 bases at J, with 11 bases between the two ends. The CDR3 sequence is 14 residues long. Germline V CDR1 and CDR2: MNHEY, SVGAGI. The CDR3, as DNA: TGTGCCAGCAGTTATTCCCCGGGCTCCGGGGAGCTGTTTTTT. This translates into CASSYSPGSGELFF.

This clonotype appeared a few times. The V and J genes are TRBV20-1 and TRBJ1-3; 7 bases match TRBD1. The trim removed 3 bases at V and 5 bases at J, leaving 7 bases unmatched. CDR3 size: 14 residues. Germline-derived CDR1 and CDR2 are DFQATT and SNEGSKA (reference sequence). CDR3 protein: CSASEGAGRNTIYF. CDR3 nucleotide sequence: TGCAGTGCTAGCGAGGGGGCTGGGAGAAACACCATATATTTT.

This clonotype has a handful of counts. The chain joins TRBV7-2 to TRBJ2-1; a weak D match, TRBD2 (5 bases). CDR3 length: 14 amino acids. Trimming pared 0 bases from V and 7 bases from J, leaving 10 bases between. Germline CDR1 and CDR2: SGHTA and FQGNSA. CDR3 region: CASSLALSGNEQFF. CDR3 bases: TGTGCCAGCAGCTTAGCTCTTTCGGGGAATGAGCAGTTCTTC.

The chain links TRBV7-2 to TRBJ2-5; 12 bases match TRBD2. Germline V CDR1 and CDR2: SGHTA, FQGNSA. CDR3 size: 15 residues. V was pared by 5 bases and J by 5 bases, with 6 bases of the junction left unmatched. The DNA for the CDR3 is TGTGCCAGCAGCCGGACTAGCGGGGCCTCGGAGACCCAGTACTTC. Translation: CASSRTSGASETQYF.

This clonotype came up many times. The CDR3 coding sequence is TGTGCCAGCAGTTACTTAGTCGCCAGGGGAACGTCTCAGCCCCAGCATTTT. It yields the protein CASSYLVARGTSQPQHF. This chain links TRBV6-5 with TRBJ1-5, with D maybe TRBD1 (6 bases). V gave up 1 base and J gave up 6 bases, with 19 bases separating them. CDR1 and CDR2 (germline): MNHEY, SVGAGI. This CDR3 region has 17 residues.

This clonotype was seen only a few times. The CDR3 DNA reads TGTGCCAGCCCGAGGCCGGGACTAGCGACCACCGGGGAGCTGTTTTTT. This encodes CASPRPGLATTGELFF. The rearrangement joins TRBV25-1 to TRBJ2-2, with 10 bases matching TRBD2. CDR3 size: 16 residues. Losses at the gene ends were 8 bases for V and 4 bases for J; bases not matched to a gene: 10. Germline V CDR1 and CDR2: MGHDK, SYGVNS.

The V gene is TRBV5-8, the J gene TRBJ2-1; D is possibly TRBD2 (7 bases). The CDR3 loop spans 15 amino acids. V lost 4 bases and J 8 bases, leaving 19 bases between the germline ends. Germline V lookup: CDR1 SGHTS, CDR2 YDEGEE. Here the CDR3 reads CASSPGGSTYYEQFF. CDR3 in DNA: TGTGCCAGCAGCCCGGGGGGCAGTACTTACTATGAGCAGTTCTTC.

The V gene is TRBV28, the J gene TRBJ2-1, with 7 bases identical to TRBD1. The CDR3 is 12 amino acids. V dropped 6 bases and J dropped 9; count of bases not matched to a gene: 5. Germline V lookup: CDR1 MDHEN, CDR2 SYDVKM. The chain's CDR3 is CASRVTGSEQFF. For the CDR3, the DNA is TGTGCCAGCAGGGTGACAGGGAGTGAGCAGTTCTTC. Drawing the rest from reference TRBV28 and TRBJ2-1, the complete variable domain is DVKVTQSSRYLVKRTGEKVFLECVQDMDHENMFWYRQDPGLGLRLIYFSYDVKMKEKGDIPEGYSVSREKKERFSLILESASTNQTSMYLCASRVTGSEQFFGPGTRLTVL.

This clonotype was observed a few times. The chain carries TRBV20-1 and TRBJ2-3, with 8 bases matching TRBD2. Germline CDR1 DFQATT, CDR2 SNEGSKA (reference sequence). V trimming: 4 bases; J trimming: 4 bases; junction bases outside the gene matches: 13. The CDR3 spans 16 residues. CDR3 sequence: CSANVVGLGLSDTQYF. CDR3 nucleotides: TGCAGTGCTAACGTCGTGGGACTAGGGTTGTCAGATACGCAGTATTTT.

This clonotype was seen more than once but under ten times. V and J are TRBV7-8 and TRBJ2-1; TRBD2 agrees at 9 bases. This CDR3 region has 15 residues. V lost 2 bases, J lost 9 bases, and 8 bases stayed unmatched. Per the germline V gene, CDR1 is SGHVS and CDR2 is FQNEAQ. As DNA, the CDR3 is TGTGCCAGCAGCTTAAATCCAGCGGGAGGAGGTGAGCAGTTCTTC. As protein: CASSLNPAGGGEQFF.

The chain employs TRBV6-4 and TRBJ2-7, with TRBD2 matching over 8 bases. V trimming: 3 bases; J trimming: 2 bases; junction bases outside the gene matches: 6. Germline-derived CDR1 and CDR2 are MRHNA and SNTAGT. The CDR3 contains 15 residues. This chain's CDR3 is CASSEAGASPYEQYF. DNA of the CDR3: TGTGCCAGCAGTGAAGCGGGAGCCTCCCCCTACGAGCAGTACTTC.

The sample holds a few counts of this clonotype. The rearrangement uses TRBV29-1 and TRBJ2-7; the D is unclear. The length of the CDR3 is 13 residues. V was pared by 4 bases and J by 5 bases, with 15 bases between. Germline CDR1 SQVTM, CDR2 ANQGSEA. The CDR3 region is CSVVAVPQHEQYF. The CDR3 DNA reads TGCAGCGTTGTGGCCGTACCCCAGCACGAGCAGTACTTC.

There are many counts of this clonotype. The rearrangement uses TRBV4-3 and TRBJ2-2, with D unresolved. Germline CDR1 LGHNA, CDR2 YSLEER. V lost 1 base, J lost 2 bases, and 5 bases lay in between. CDR3 length equals 14 residues. CDR3: CASSQGQNTGELFF. The CDR3 bases are TGCGCCAGCAGCCAAGGACAAAACACCGGGGAGCTGTTTTTT.

As for this clonotype: Since a much larger clone is just one base distant, this may be a read error. The rearrangement joins TRBV7-2 to TRBJ2-2; a weak D match, TRBD2 (5 bases). V shed 3 bases and J shed 2 bases, with 13 bases lying between them. Germline assignment: CDR1 SGHTA and CDR2 FQGNSA. The CDR3 covers 16 residues. DNA for the CDR3: TGTGCCAGCAGCTTGACGGGGTTACGAAACACCGGGGAGCTGTTTTTT. Its protein is CASSLTGLRNTGELFF.

A remark on this clonotype: One end of the junction does not line up with germline, which may come from a read error. The chain has TRBV7-6 and TRBJ1-1; the D is unclear. This CDR3 spans 13 amino acids. Per germline, CDR1 SGHVS and CDR2 FNYEAQ. The CDR3 here is CASSLEENTEACF. The DNA for the CDR3 is TGTGCCAGCAGCTTAGAAGAAAACACTGAAGCTTGCTTT. Full variable domain (outside the CDR3, taken from reference TRBV7-6 and TRBJ1-1): GAGVSQSPRYKVTKRGQDVALRCDPISGHVSLYWYRQALGQGPEFLTYFNYEAQQDKSGLPNDRFSAERPEGSISTLTIQRTEQRDSAMYRCASSLEENTEACFGQGTRLTVV.

This clonotype was detected only a few times. This chain connects TRBV2 to TRBJ2-1; 7 bases line up with TRBD2. The CDR3 is 16 residues long. The V gene end was trimmed by 3 bases and the J gene end by 9 bases; junction bases not matched to a gene: 14. Germline CDR1 and CDR2: SNHLY and FYNNEI. CDR3 protein: CASSDYTSGAPIEQFF. CDR3 nucleotide sequence: TGTGCCAGCAGTGATTATACGAGCGGGGCCCCCATTGAGCAGTTCTTC.

This clonotype was counted a few times. This chain joins TRBV5-1 and TRBJ2-3, with TRBD2 matching over 13 bases. With 0 bases clipped from V and 4 bases from J, the junction kept 11 bases outside the gene matches. From germline, CDR1 is SGHRS and CDR2 YFSETQ. The CDR3 sequence is 19 residues long. CDR3 loop: CASSLGTSGSAQTSDTQYF. The CDR3 nucleotides are TGCGCCAGCAGCTTGGGGACTAGCGGGAGTGCGCAAACTTCAGATACGCAGTATTTT.